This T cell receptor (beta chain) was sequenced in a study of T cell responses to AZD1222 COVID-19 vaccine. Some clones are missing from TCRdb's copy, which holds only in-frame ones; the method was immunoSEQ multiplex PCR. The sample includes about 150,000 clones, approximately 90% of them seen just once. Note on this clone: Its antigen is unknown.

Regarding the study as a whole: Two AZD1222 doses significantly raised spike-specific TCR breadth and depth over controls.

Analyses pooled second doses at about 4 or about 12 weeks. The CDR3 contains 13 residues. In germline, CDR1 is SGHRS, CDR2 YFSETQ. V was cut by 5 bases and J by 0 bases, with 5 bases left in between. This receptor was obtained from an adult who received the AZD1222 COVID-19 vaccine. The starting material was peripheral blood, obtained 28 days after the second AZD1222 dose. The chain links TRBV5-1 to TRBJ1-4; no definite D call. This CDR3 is CASRQSTNEKLFF. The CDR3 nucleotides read TGCGCCAGCAGACAGTCAACTAATGAAAAACTGTTTTTT. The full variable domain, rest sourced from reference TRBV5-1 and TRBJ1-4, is KAGVTQTPRYLIKTRGQQVTLSCSPISGHRSVSWYQQTPGQGLQFLFEYFSETQRNKGNFPGRFSGRQFSNSRSEMNVSTLELGDSALYLCASRQSTNEKLFFGSGTQLSVL.